The 21 T cell receptor beta chains below were found in one sample sequenced in a study of identical twins. TCRdb called the 5' RACE reads again in MiXCR, with one record for every CDR3 protein. Seen here are some 240,000 distinct CDR3 sequences, 10% observed once, and the top ten hold 9% to 10%. Sequenced sample: memory T cells sorted from blood. These receptor sequences come from a man aged 50-60 years in good health.

This clonotype appeared many times. V and J are TRBV6-2 or TRBV6-3 and TRBJ2-5, with TRBD2 matching over 8 bases. Unmatched junction bases numbered 9, after V lost 7 bases and J lost 14 bases. The CDR3 has 11 residues. CDR1 MNHEY and CDR2 SVGEGT come from the germline V gene. The CDR3 bases are TGTGCCAGCAACCAAGGACTAGCCTTTTACTTC. Amino acid sequence: CASNQGLAFYF.

This clonotype was picked up a small number of times. The junction shows a germline mismatch at one end, possibly a read error. The genes are TRBV20-1 and TRBJ2-7, with 9 bases that match TRBD1. Germline CDR1 is DFQATT and CDR2 is SNEGSKA (reference sequence). The length of the CDR3 is 13 residues. The CDR3 DNA sequence: TGCAGTGGCAGACAGGGGGTCGGCTACAAGCAGTACTTC. Translation gives CSGRQGVGYKQYF.

This clonotype appeared a few times. The chain carries TRBV7-9 and TRBJ2-1; D gene unclear. Trimming took off 5 bases at V and 7 bases at J, with 6 bases between the two ends. CDR3 length: 11 amino acids. Germline V gene data show CDR1 as SEHNR and CDR2 as FQNEAQ (reference sequence). In DNA form, the CDR3 reads TGTGCCAGCAGCACGTGGAATGAGCAGTTCTTC. This sequence encodes CASSTWNEQFF.

The chain is built from TRBV2 and TRBJ2-7, with TRBD1 matching over 8 bases. V dropped 5 bases and J dropped 5; count of bases not matched to a gene: 8. This CDR3 is 14 amino acids long. Per germline, CDR1 SNHLY and CDR2 FYNNEI. The CDR3 region is CASSRTGSDHEQYF. The CDR3 DNA reads as TGTGCCAGCAGTCGGACAGGGTCGGACCACGAGCAGTACTTC.

The chain uses TRBV10-2 and TRBJ2-7, with D hard to call. This CDR3 spans 13 amino acids. The V end was cut by 6 bases, the J end by 3 bases, with 12 bases between. The V gene's germline CDR1 is WSHSY and CDR2 SAAADI. CDR3 DNA: TGCGCCAGCAGCCAGACTGGCCTCTACGAGCAGTACTTC. Its protein is CASSQTGLYEQYF.

The sample holds many counts of this clonotype. This sequence joins TRBV5-1 and TRBJ1-2; TRBD1 is a possible D gene (5 bases). Germline V gene data show CDR1 as SGHRS and CDR2 as YFSETQ. The CDR3 length is 14 residues. Trimming took off 1 base at V and 8 bases at J, with 15 bases between the two ends. The chain's CDR3 is CASSLSVGGRGYTF. The CDR3 nucleotides read TGCGCCAGCAGCTTGTCCGTCGGGGGACGGGGCTACACCTTC.

This clonotype was observed a few times. CDR3 in amino acids: CSASNRREAGNEQFF. In DNA, the CDR3 is TGCAGTGCTTCTAACCGGCGGGAGGCGGGGAATGAGCAGTTCTTC. The chain has TRBV20-1 and TRBJ2-1, with 8 bases fitting TRBD2. Germline CDR1 is DFQATT and CDR2 is SNEGSKA (reference sequence). This CDR3 is 15 amino acids long. J lost 7 bases, V lost 5 bases, and 13 bases had no gene match.

This rearrangement joins TRBV7-8 to TRBJ1-6; 7 nucleotides agree with TRBD1. This CDR3 region has 15 residues. The trim removed 5 bases at V and 5 bases at J, leaving 6 bases unmatched. CDR1 and CDR2 from the germline V gene are SGHVS and FQNEAQ. CDR3: CASSGDRFHNSPLHF. Here the CDR3 DNA reads TGTGCCAGCAGCGGGGACAGATTTCATAATTCACCCCTCCACTTT.

V and J are TRBV7-2 and TRBJ1-5; D is ambiguous. V shed 3 bases and J shed 1 base, with 7 bases lying between them. CDR1 SGHTA and CDR2 FQGNSA come from the germline V gene. This CDR3 contains 14 residues. The CDR3 coding sequence is TGTGCCAGCAGCTTCGTGGTCAGCAATCAGCCCCAGCATTTT. This gives the protein CASSFVVSNQPQHF.

The chain employs TRBV15 and TRBJ2-2; a weak D match, TRBD2 (6 bases). Germline lookup yields CDR1 LNHNV and CDR2 YYDKDF (reference sequence). Trimming removed 1 base at V and 3 bases at J, with 12 bases between. CDR3 length: 16 amino acids. CDR3 nucleotides: TGTGCCACCAGCAGAGGCGGGGTATCGGACACCGGGGAGCTGTTTTTT. It yields the protein CATSRGGVSDTGELFF. Full variable domain (remainder filled in from reference TRBV15 and TRBJ2-2): DAMVIQNPRYQVTQFGKPVTLSCSQTLNHNVMYWYQQKSSQAPKLLFHYYDKDFNNEADTPDNFQSRRPNTSFCFLDIRSPGLGDTAMYLCATSRGGVSDTGELFFGEGSRLTVL.

This clonotype has a count of ten or more. The chain joins TRBV4-3 to TRBJ1-2; D unresolved. CDR3 length equals 12 residues. V lost 1 base, J lost 8 bases, and 8 bases lay in between. The germline V gene encodes CDR1 LGHNA and CDR2 YSLEER. CDR3 region: CASSQGNGGYTF. For the CDR3, the DNA is TGCGCCAGCAGCCAAGGGAACGGAGGCTACACCTTC.

In this sample, this clonotype turned up a few times. The CDR3 spells CSDHTSGSSSTDTQYF. The CDR3 DNA sequence: TGCAGCGACCATACTAGCGGGAGTTCAAGCACAGATACGCAGTATTTT. The chain carries TRBV29-1 and TRBJ2-3, with 11 bases identical to TRBD2. The CDR3 contains 16 residues. Trimming took 7 bases from V and 0 from J; bases not matched to a gene: 9. Germline CDR1 reads SQVTM; CDR2 reads ANQGSEA.

This clonotype was found a few times. The rearrangement links TRBV2 to TRBJ2-3, with D possibly being TRBD1 (7 bases). This CDR3 comprises 14 residues. The V gene lost 4 bases and the J gene lost 4 bases, with 12 bases spanning the gap. CDR1 is SNHLY, CDR2 FYNNEI, per germline. The DNA for the CDR3 is TGTGCCAGCAGTGGCCAGGGGGGCCCAGATACGCAGTATTTT. Translating it yields CASSGQGGPDTQYF.

This clonotype was counted at least ten times. The rearrangement joins TRBV6-2 or TRBV6-3 to TRBJ2-7, with 9 bases lining up with TRBD1. J was trimmed by 3 bases and V by 8 bases; bases with no gene match: 11. The germline V gene has CDR1 MNHEY and CDR2 SVGEGT. The CDR3 has 15 residues. In DNA, the CDR3 is TGTGCCAGCCATCCAGGCGGGACAGGGTACTACGAGCAGTACTTC. Translation gives CASHPGGTGYYEQYF.

The rearrangement links TRBV4-2 to TRBJ2-2, with 7 bases identical to TRBD2. The V segment lost 3 bases and the J segment 4 bases; nucleotides outside the gene matches: 8. The CDR3 has 16 residues. Germline V CDR1 and CDR2: LGHNA, YNFKEQ. The CDR3 region is CASSHDVVAGTGELFF. CDR3 nucleotides: TGTGCCAGCAGCCACGATGTGGTAGCGGGCACCGGGGAGCTGTTTTTT.

The genes are TRBV4-3 and TRBJ1-6; D might be TRBD1 (5 bases). V lost 3 bases and J lost 3, with 9 bases in between. Germline CDR1 LGHNA, CDR2 YSLEER. The length of the CDR3 is 15 residues. This chain's CDR3 is CASSQGDSYNSPLHF. CDR3 DNA: TGCGCCAGCAGCCAGGGAGACAGCTATAATTCACCCCTCCACTTT.

This clonotype showed up many times. J is TRBJ2-1 and V is TRBV11-2; D is unresolved. Between the trimmed V and J ends, which lost 4 bases and 4 bases, there was a span of 8 bases. This CDR3 comprises 13 residues. From germline, CDR1 is SGHAT and CDR2 FQNNGV. This CDR3 reads CASSSLRYNEQFF. The DNA of the CDR3 is TGTGCCAGCAGCTCCCTACGGTACAATGAGCAGTTCTTC.

In this sample, this clonotype turned up a few times. The chain is built from TRBV9 and TRBJ1-2; D is perhaps TRBD1 (5 bases). The CDR3 runs to 14 residues. V was clipped by 4 bases and J by 3 bases, with 13 bases between them. From germline, CDR1 is SGDLS and CDR2 YYNGEE. CDR3 region: CASSPTVSDYGYTF. As DNA, the CDR3 is TGTGCCAGCAGCCCGACAGTATCCGACTATGGCTACACCTTC.

This clonotype was seen at least ten times. The V gene is TRBV18, the J gene TRBJ2-2, with TRBD1 matching over 7 bases. J gave up 3 bases and V 6 bases, and 1 base lay outside the gene matches. Germline V gene data show CDR1 as KGHSH and CDR2 as LQKENI. CDR3 length: 13 residues. The CDR3 DNA follows: TGTGCCAGCTCGACAGGGTACACCGGGGAGCTGTTTTTT. Translated, it gives CASSTGYTGELFF.

In this sample, this clonotype turned up a few times. The V and J genes are TRBV20-1 and TRBJ2-3; D possibly matches TRBD1 or TRBD2 (6 bases each). CDR3 length: 17 amino acids. V lost 4 bases, J lost 4 bases, and 24 bases lay in between. CDR1 DFQATT and CDR2 SNEGSKA come from the germline V gene (reference sequence). The CDR3 DNA is TGCAGTGCTAAGGGGGGTCCGGGGGTTGTTAGGGCAGATACGCAGTATTTT. As protein: CSAKGGPGVVRADTQYF.

This clonotype was detected a few times. The V and J genes are TRBV12-3 or TRBV12-4 and TRBJ2-1; D is unclear. This CDR3 has 12 residues. Deletions cut 2 bases from V and 9 bases from J, with 8 bases between. The CDR3 sequence is CASSLPWGEQFF. CDR3 DNA sequence: TGTGCCAGCAGTTTACCGTGGGGTGAGCAGTTCTTC.